This T cell receptor beta chain appears in the sequencing data of a study of beta chain features in type 1 diabetes. The collection from each donor was one heparinised blood draw averaging about 116 mL. In regard to this clone: Its cognate antigen is unknown.

Every bit of the isolated RNA underwent reverse transcription, so sequencing read expressed TCRB transcripts. Here immunoSEQ multiplex PCR was the method, and the copy in TCRdb shows in-frame clones only, minus some. The sample lists under 200,000 clones, over 7.5% occurring once. Overall study findings and caveats: In the patient group, naive, central memory and Treg TCRB repertoires seemed more alike than in the healthy donor group. Patients with type 1 diabetes showed fewer VDJ junction insertions and more deletions. Sequencing used cDNA, and cells with high TCR expression could therefore be over-represented.

The source of this sequence is a man between 18 and 35 years old in good health. The sample comprised central memory CD4+ T cells from blood.

The CDR3 loop reads CASSQGYWGEGSNQPQHF. CDR3 coding DNA: TGTGCCAGCAGCCAGGGGTATTGGGGCGAGGGCAGCAATCAGCCCCAGCATTTT. The chain uses TRBV7-2 and TRBJ1-5; the D gene is possibly TRBD1 (6 bases). From germline, CDR1 is SGHTA and CDR2 FQGNSA. This CDR3 has 18 amino acids. V dropped 5 bases and J dropped 1 base, with 21 bases sitting between them.